The clone carrying this T cell receptor beta chain was seen repeatedly, ten times or more. The sample is drawn from a study of regulatory T cells in long-lasting Graves disease. The trim removed 2 bases at V and 2 bases at J, leaving 3 bases unmatched. From germline, CDR1 is KGHSH and CDR2 LQKENI. This CDR3 is built from 16 residues. Described time point: newly diagnosed GD, antithyroid drugs for less than 3 months. RNA extracted from PBMCs served as the sequencing template. Libraries of TCR beta came from iRepertoire HTBI primers plus Arm-PCR of CDR3 regions. Each CDR3 protein gets one entry after TCRdb re-called the multiplex PCR reads with MiXCR. The top ten clones hold 15% to 20% of a sample with approximately 350,000 distinct CDR3 sequences, 12% of them seen once. The sample also formed part of further work on T cells in Graves' hyperthyroidism and ophthalmopathy.

The sequence came from a woman in her late teens or twenties with Graves disease. The V and J genes are TRBV18 and TRBJ2-3, with TRBD1 identical over 11 bases. The material was peripheral blood mononuclear cells (PBMCs), obtained at new diagnosis, from a patient treated with antithyroid drugs. The DNA of the CDR3 is TGTGCCAGCTCACCAACGGGACAGGGGGTCACAGATACGCAGTATTTT. Translation gives CASSPTGQGVTDTQYF.